The 21 T cell receptor beta chains below were found in one sample sequenced in a study of T cell responses to AZD1222 COVID-19 vaccine. Data came from immunoSEQ multiplex PCR; TCRdb stores just in-frame clones and leaves some out. This table holds approximately 160,000 clones, 70% to 90% found once. The material sequenced was peripheral blood, taken on day 0 of AZD1222 vaccination. Receptors originate from an adult in good health.

This clone was detected only a few times. The V call is TRBV7-2, the J call TRBJ2-5, with D perhaps TRBD2 (6 bases). The CDR3 loop spans 14 amino acids. V was trimmed by 2 bases and J by 6 bases, leaving 13 bases between them. CDR1 is SGHTA and CDR2 is FQGNSA in the germline V gene. CDR3 DNA sequence: TGTGCCAGCAGCTTATATGCGGGGCGACAGACCCAGTACTTC. Its translation is CASSLYAGRQTQYF.

The rearrangement uses TRBV4-3 and TRBJ2-1; 10 bases align to TRBD2. Germline trimming cut 4 bases from V and 7 bases from J; bases unmatched to any gene: 10. Germline CDR1 reads LGHNA; CDR2 reads YSLEER. The CDR3 is made up of 16 amino acids. The CDR3 region has the DNA TGCGCCAGCAGCCCCCAGCGGGAGGGCCAAAATAATGAGCAGTTCTTC. Translation: CASSPQREGQNNEQFF.

In this sample, this clone turned up a few times. The V and J genes are TRBV5-1 and TRBJ1-1; D gene unclear. Trimming pared 1 base from V and 4 bases from J, leaving 14 bases between. The CDR3 consists of 15 residues. The germline V gene has CDR1 SGHRS and CDR2 YFSETQ. For the CDR3, the DNA is TGCGCCAGCAGCTTGTTAGGGCAGACGGGCACTGAAGCTTTCTTT. It specifies CASSLLGQTGTEAFF. Using reference TRBV5-1 and TRBJ1-1 for the parts outside the CDR3, the full variable domain is KAGVTQTPRYLIKTRGQQVTLSCSPISGHRSVSWYQQTPGQGLQFLFEYFSETQRNKGNFPGRFSGRQFSNSRSEMNVSTLELGDSALYLCASSLLGQTGTEAFFGQGTRLTVV.

V usage is TRBV29-1 and J usage is TRBJ1-5; the D gene is possibly TRBD1 (6 bases). Germline CDR1 is SQVTM and CDR2 is ANQGSEA. The CDR3 covers 16 residues. With 6 bases removed from V and 4 bases from J, the gap between germline ends came to 22 bases. CDR3 amino acids: CSVRNGTGGLNQPQHF. The CDR3 DNA is TGCAGCGTGAGAAACGGAACCGGGGGCCTTAATCAGCCCCAGCATTTT.

The CDR3 here is CASSVAGLGYEQYF. CDR3 DNA: TGTGCCAGCAGCGTAGCAGGGCTTGGGTACGAGCAGTACTTC. The V call is TRBV9, the J call TRBJ2-7; tentative D call: TRBD1 (5 bases). This CDR3 contains 14 residues. Germline-derived CDR1 and CDR2 are SGDLS and YYNGEE. Trimming removed 0 bases from V and 4 bases from J, with 11 bases in between.

DNA of the CDR3: TGTGCCAGCAGCCGGGGAAACAATCAGCCCCAGCATTTT. It specifies CASSRGNNQPQHF. This rearrangement joins TRBV6-1 to TRBJ1-5; D remains unclear. The CDR3 covers 13 residues. V lost 6 bases to trimming and J lost 3 bases, with 9 bases between them. CDR1 and CDR2 (germline): MNHNS, SASEGT.

This chain connects TRBV19 to TRBJ2-7, with 8 bases lining up with TRBD1. V trimming: 6 bases; J trimming: 4 bases; junction bases outside the gene matches: 11. This CDR3 spans 15 amino acids. Germline V gives CDR1 LNHDA, CDR2 SQIVND (reference sequence). CDR3 residues: CASRTGQGDIYEQYF. CDR3 nucleotide sequence: TGTGCCAGTAGGACCGGACAGGGTGATATTTACGAGCAGTACTTC.

The chain employs TRBV18 and TRBJ2-1; no clear D gene. Trimming removed 3 bases at V and 7 bases at J, with 10 bases between. This CDR3 has 13 amino acids. The germline V gene encodes CDR1 KGHSH and CDR2 LQKENI. CDR3 coding DNA: TGTGCCAGCTCACCGCGCGTAAAGAATGAGCAGTTCTTC. It encodes CASSPRVKNEQFF.

This chain links TRBV30 with TRBJ1-6; D gene ambiguous. V lost 4 bases and J lost 6, with 7 bases in between. Germline V gene data show CDR1 as GTSNPN and CDR2 as SVGIG (reference sequence). This CDR3 spans 12 amino acids. CDR3 sequence reads: CAWTEGNSPLHF. The CDR3 DNA reads as TGTGCCTGGACCGAGGGTAATTCACCCCTCCACTTT.

The chain combines TRBV6-6 with TRBJ1-5; TRBD1 is a possible D gene (5 bases). Germline CDR1 and CDR2: MNHNY and SVGAGI (reference sequence). Trimming cost V 8 bases and J 2 bases, with 13 bases left between them. This CDR3 is built from 14 residues. CDR3 in amino acids: CASQGAARNQPQHF. The DNA of the CDR3 is TGTGCCAGCCAAGGGGCAGCTCGCAATCAGCCCCAGCATTTT.

V gene TRBV5-4 combines with J gene TRBJ1-1; no clear D. The CDR3 contains 13 residues. CDR1 SGHNT and CDR2 YYREEE come from the germline V gene (reference sequence). Trimming shortened V by 2 bases and J by 1 base, and 6 bases separated the two germline ends. Written as DNA, the CDR3 is TGTGCCAGCAGCTTAATACAGAACACTGAAGCTTTCTTT. This codes for CASSLIQNTEAFF. Full variable domain (missing parts from reference TRBV5-4 and TRBJ1-1): ETGVTQSPTHLIKTRGQQVTLRCSSQSGHNTVSWYQQALGQGPQFIFQYYREEENGRGNFPPRFSGLQFPNYSSELNVNALELDDSALYLCASSLIQNTEAFFGQGTRLTVV.

V usage is TRBV7-2 and J usage is TRBJ1-2; D gene uncertain. Germline values: CDR1 SGHTA, CDR2 FQGNSA. Trimming pared 5 bases from V and 6 bases from J, leaving 13 bases between. The CDR3 totals 13 residues. CDR3 region: CASSRRRVNGYTF. The CDR3 DNA follows: TGTGCCAGCAGCCGAAGAAGGGTCAATGGCTACACCTTC.

The chain links TRBV4-3 to TRBJ1-4; D remains ambiguous. The CDR3 totals 16 residues. V lost 1 base and J 0 bases, leaving 9 bases between the germline ends. Per the germline V gene, CDR1 is LGHNA and CDR2 is YSLEER. For the CDR3, the DNA is TGCGCCAGCAGCCAAGCGGGTACCGCAACTAATGAAAAACTGTTTTTT. It specifies CASSQAGTATNEKLFF.

The chain couples TRBV19 to TRBJ2-2, with TRBD1 identical over 10 bases. CDR1 LNHDA and CDR2 SQIVND come from the germline V gene (reference sequence). There are 13 residues in the CDR3. Trimming at V came to 6 bases and at J to 8 bases, leaving 3 bases not matched to a gene. CDR3 loop: CASRDRGQGELFF. The CDR3 DNA reads TGTGCCAGTAGAGACAGGGGGCAGGGGGAGCTGTTTTTT.

The chain joins TRBV28 to TRBJ1-2, with D perhaps TRBD1 (5 bases). The CDR3 totals 13 residues. CDR1 and CDR2 from the germline V gene are MDHEN and SYDVKM. V lost 1 base and J lost 6, with 9 bases in between. The CDR3 loop reads CASSLSGGNGYTF. As DNA, the CDR3 is TGTGCCAGCAGTTTATCGGGGGGTAATGGCTACACCTTC.

V usage is TRBV3-1 (or the pseudogene TRBV3-2) and J usage is TRBJ2-3, with 8 bases identical to TRBD2. Trimming cost V 0 bases and J 3 bases; bases outside gene matches: 8. Per germline, CDR1 LGHDT and CDR2 YNNKEL (reference sequence). This CDR3 has 17 amino acids. The CDR3 region has the DNA TGTGCCAGCAGCCAAGATGGAGCGGGAGTTGGGACAGATACGCAGTATTTT. Its protein product is CASSQDGAGVGTDTQYF.

This clone was observed a single time. The rearrangement joins TRBV5-1 to TRBJ2-7; no reliable D call. V dropped 0 bases and J dropped 2 bases, with 9 bases sitting between them. The CDR3 spans 14 residues. Looked up from germline, CDR1 is SGHRS and CDR2 is YFSETQ. The CDR3 protein is CASSLGGRTYEQYF. CDR3 DNA: TGCGCCAGCAGCTTGGGAGGCAGAACCTACGAGCAGTACTTC.

The chain carries TRBV7-3 and TRBJ2-5; D remains ambiguous. The CDR3 runs to 15 residues. Germline CDR1 is SGHTA and CDR2 is FQGTGA. V was clipped by 7 bases and J by 0 bases, with 15 bases between them. The CDR3 bases are TGTGCCAGCAACCTACAGCTTCCGTACCAAGAGACCCAGTACTTC. This translates into CASNLQLPYQETQYF.

This chain joins TRBV10-3 and TRBJ2-5; maybe TRBD1 (5 bases). V lost 6 bases to trimming and J lost 5 bases, with 10 bases between them. CDR3 length equals 12 residues. Germline V gives CDR1 ENHRY, CDR2 SYGVKD. The CDR3 loop reads CAIRGLGETQYF. For the CDR3, the DNA is TGTGCCATCAGGGGGCTAGGGGAGACCCAGTACTTC.

For the CDR3, the DNA is TGTGCCAGCAGCGTAGTCGATTCCCCTGAAGCTTTCTTT. Translation: CASSVVDSPEAFF. This chain joins TRBV9 and TRBJ1-1, with D unclear. V dropped 0 bases and J dropped 6 bases, with 9 bases sitting between them. This CDR3 comprises 13 residues. CDR1 is SGDLS and CDR2 is YYNGEE in the germline V gene.

This clone appeared a few times. Other nucleotide sequences from this sample produce the same CDR3. In nucleotides, the CDR3 is TGTGCCAGCAGGCCCCCAGGGGCGGGGGCGGGGTTCTTC. As protein: CASRPPGAGAGFF. The rearrangement uses TRBV28 and TRBJ2-1; D is possibly TRBD2 (7 bases). CDR3 length: 13 residues. CDR1 MDHEN and CDR2 SYDVKM come from the germline V gene. V was shortened by 6 bases and J by 15 bases, with 21 bases between the two germline ends.